This TCR beta chain comes out of a study of blood T cell repertoires in COVID-19. Study as a whole: PBMCs, B-cell-depleted T cells, or T cells were the source of the cDNA or gDNA that made up the material.

Assay used: immunoSEQ multiplex PCR; TCRdb lists only in-frame clones, some missing. In the table there are about 55,000 clones, about 80% of which are singletons. Trimming shortened V by 4 bases and J by 4 bases, and 10 bases separated the two germline ends. This CDR3 region has 13 residues. Germline assignment: CDR1 SEHNR and CDR2 FQNEAQ (reference sequence). This sequence was found in a human donor in a cohort sampled during active COVID-19. V and J are TRBV7-9 and TRBJ1-2; D uncertain. The sample consisted of peripheral blood. CDR3: CASSSQNLYGYTF. CDR3 sequence (DNA): TGTGCCAGCAGCTCACAGAACCTCTATGGCTACACCTTC. Full variable domain (rest looked up from reference TRBV7-9 and TRBJ1-2): DTGVSQNPRHKITKRGQNVTFRCDPISEHNRLYWYRQTLGQGPEFLTYFQNEAQLEKSRLLSDRFSAERPKGSFSTLEIQRTEQGDSAMYLCASSSQNLYGYTFGSGTRLTVV.